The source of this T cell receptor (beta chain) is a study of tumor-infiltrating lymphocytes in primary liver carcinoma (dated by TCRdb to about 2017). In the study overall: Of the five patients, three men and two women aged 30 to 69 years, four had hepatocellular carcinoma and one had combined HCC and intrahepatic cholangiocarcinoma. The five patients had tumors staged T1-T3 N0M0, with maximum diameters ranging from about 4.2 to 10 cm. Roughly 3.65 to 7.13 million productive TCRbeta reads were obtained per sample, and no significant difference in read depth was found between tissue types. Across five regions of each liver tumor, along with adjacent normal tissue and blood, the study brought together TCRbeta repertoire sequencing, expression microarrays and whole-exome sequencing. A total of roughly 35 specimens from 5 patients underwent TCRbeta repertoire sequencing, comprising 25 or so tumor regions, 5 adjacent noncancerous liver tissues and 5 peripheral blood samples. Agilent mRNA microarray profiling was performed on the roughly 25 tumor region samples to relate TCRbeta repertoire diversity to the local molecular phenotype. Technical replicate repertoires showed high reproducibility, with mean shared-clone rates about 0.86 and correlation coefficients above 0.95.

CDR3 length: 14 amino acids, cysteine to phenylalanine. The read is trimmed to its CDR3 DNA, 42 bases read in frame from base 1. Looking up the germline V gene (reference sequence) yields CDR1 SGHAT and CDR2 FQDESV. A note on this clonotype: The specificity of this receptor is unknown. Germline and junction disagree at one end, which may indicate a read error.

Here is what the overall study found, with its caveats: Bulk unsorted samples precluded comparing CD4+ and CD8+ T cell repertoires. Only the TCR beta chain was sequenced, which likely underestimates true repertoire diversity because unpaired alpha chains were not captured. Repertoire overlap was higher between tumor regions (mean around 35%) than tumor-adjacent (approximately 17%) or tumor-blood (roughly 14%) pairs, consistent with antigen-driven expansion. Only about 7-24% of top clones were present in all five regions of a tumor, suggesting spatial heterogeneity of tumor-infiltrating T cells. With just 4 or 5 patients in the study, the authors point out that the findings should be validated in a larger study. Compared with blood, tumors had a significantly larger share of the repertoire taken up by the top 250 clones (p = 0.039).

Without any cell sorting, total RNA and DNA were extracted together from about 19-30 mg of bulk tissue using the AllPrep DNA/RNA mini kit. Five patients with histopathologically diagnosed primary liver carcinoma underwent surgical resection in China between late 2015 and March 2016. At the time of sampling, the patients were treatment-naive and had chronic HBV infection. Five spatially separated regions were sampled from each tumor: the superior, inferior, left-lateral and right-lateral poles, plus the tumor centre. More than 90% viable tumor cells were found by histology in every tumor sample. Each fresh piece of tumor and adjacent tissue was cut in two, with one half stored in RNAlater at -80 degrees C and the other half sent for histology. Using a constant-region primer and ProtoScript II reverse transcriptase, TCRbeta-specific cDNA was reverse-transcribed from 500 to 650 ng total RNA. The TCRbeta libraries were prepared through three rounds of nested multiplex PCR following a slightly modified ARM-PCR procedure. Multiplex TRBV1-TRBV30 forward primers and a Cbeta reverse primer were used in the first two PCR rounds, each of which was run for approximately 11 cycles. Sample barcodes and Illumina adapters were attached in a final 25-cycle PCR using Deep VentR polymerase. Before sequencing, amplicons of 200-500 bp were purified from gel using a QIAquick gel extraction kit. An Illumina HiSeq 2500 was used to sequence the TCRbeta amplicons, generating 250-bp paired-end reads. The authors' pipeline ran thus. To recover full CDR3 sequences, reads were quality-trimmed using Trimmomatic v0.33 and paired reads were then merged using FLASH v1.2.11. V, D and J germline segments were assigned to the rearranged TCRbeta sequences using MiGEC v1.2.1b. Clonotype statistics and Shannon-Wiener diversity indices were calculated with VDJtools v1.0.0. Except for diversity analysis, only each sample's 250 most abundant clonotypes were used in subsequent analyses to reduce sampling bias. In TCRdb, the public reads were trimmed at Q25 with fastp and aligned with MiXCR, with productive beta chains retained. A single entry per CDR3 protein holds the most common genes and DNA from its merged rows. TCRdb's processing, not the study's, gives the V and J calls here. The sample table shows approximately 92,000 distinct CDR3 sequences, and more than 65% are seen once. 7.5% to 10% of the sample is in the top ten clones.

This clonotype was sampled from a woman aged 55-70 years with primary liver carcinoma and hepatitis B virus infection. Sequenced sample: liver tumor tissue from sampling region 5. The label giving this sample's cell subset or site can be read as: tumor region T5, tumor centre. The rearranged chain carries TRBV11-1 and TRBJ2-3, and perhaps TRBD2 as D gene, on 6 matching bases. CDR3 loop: CTSSLRQRAGNSHF. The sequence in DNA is TGTACCAGCAGCTTAAGGCAACGTGCGGGAAATTCTCACTTT. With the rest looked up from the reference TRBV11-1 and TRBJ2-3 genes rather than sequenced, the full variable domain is EAEVAQSPRYKITEKSQAVAFWCDPISGHATLYWYRQILGQGPELLVQFQDESVVDDSQLPKDRFSAERLKGVDSTLKIQPAELGDSAMYLCTSSLRQRAGNSHFGPGTRLTVL.